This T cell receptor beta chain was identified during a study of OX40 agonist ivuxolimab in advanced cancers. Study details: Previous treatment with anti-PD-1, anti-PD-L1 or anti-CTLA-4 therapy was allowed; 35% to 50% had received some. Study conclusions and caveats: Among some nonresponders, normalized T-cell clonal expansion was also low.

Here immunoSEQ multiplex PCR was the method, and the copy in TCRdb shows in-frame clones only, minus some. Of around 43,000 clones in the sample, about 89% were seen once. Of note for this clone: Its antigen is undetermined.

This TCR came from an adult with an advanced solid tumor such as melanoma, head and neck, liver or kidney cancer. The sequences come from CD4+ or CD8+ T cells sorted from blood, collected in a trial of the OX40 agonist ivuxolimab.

The CDR3 protein is CASSIDISWGTDTQYF. DNA of the CDR3: TGTGCCAGTAGTATAGATATAAGCTGGGGCACAGATACGCAGTATTTT. This chain uses TRBV19 with TRBJ2-3; D is unclear. CDR3 length: 16 residues. Trimming took 0 bases from V and 1 from J, leaving 11 bases between them. The germline CDR1 and CDR2 sequences are LNHDA and SQIVND (reference sequence).